These T cell receptor beta chains were read from a single sample in a study of blood T cells in healthy people across ages. TCRdb analysed the 5' RACE reads with MiXCR anew, one entry per CDR3 protein. Found here are 550,000 to 600,000 distinct CDR3 sequences, 27% of them singletons; the top ten hold under 20%. Sequencing used blood. The receptors originated from a woman in her seventies in good health. Both conserved end residues are part of each CDR3. The order of the fields is V gene, D gene, clone size, J gene, CDR3 protein, CDR3 DNA. A D gene is named only where the DNA matches it firmly. Size is omitted from some rows. Given values are once, few, many or a class for expanded clones.

TRBV5-1	TRBD1	few	TRBJ2-2	CASGYSGGAGTGELFF	TGCGCCAGCGGATACTCAGGGGGCGCTGGGACCGGGGAGCTGTTTTTT
TRBV5-1	TRBD2	NA	TRBJ2-2	CASSHSGGTGELFF	TGCGCCAGCAGCCATAGCGGGGGCACCGGGGAGCTGTTTTTT
TRBV6-6	NA	NA	TRBJ1-6	CANSNGGVLDSPLHF	TGTGCCAACAGTAATGGAGGTGTTCTTGATTCACCCCTCCACTTT
TRBV4-3	TRBD2	few	TRBJ2-7	CASSWGLAEASYEQYF	TGCGCCAGCAGCTGGGGACTAGCGGAGGCCTCCTACGAGCAGTACTTC
TRBV6-1	NA	NA	TRBJ2-7	CASRGWAGYHEQYF	TGTGCCAGCAGGGGCTGGGCAGGGTACCACGAGCAGTACTTC
TRBV10-3	NA	NA	TRBJ2-6	CAISGSAGPGANVLTF	TGTGCCATCAGTGGTTCGGCGGGTCCCGGGGCCAACGTCCTGACTTTC
TRBV7-2	NA	NA	TRBJ1-2	CAGSLDWGDYGYTF	TGTGCCGGCAGCTTAGATTGGGGGGACTATGGCTACACCTTC
TRBV20-1	NA	NA	TRBJ2-5	CSASLGETQYF	TGCAGTGCTAGCTTAGGGGAGACCCAGTACTTC
TRBV21-1	NA	NA	TRBJ1-2	CASSSQQGANYGYTF	TGTGCCAGCAGCAGCCAACAGGGGGCTAACTATGGCTACACCTTC
TRBV12-3/TRBV12-4	TRBD1	few	TRBJ1-1	CASSTGQGASEAFF	TGTGCCAGCAGTACCGGACAGGGGGCGTCTGAAGCTTTCTTT
TRBV7-9	NA	few	TRBJ2-7	CASGRPTTYEQYF	TGTGCCAGTGGACGGCCGACTACCTACGAGCAGTACTTC
TRBV4-1	NA	NA	TRBJ1-1	CASSPVTNTEAFF	TGCGCCAGCAGCCCTGTCACCAACACTGAAGCTTTCTTT
TRBV20-1	NA	NA	TRBJ2-7	CSASKLGVTLYYEQYF	TGCAGTGCTTCCAAGCTGGGGGTCACCCTCTACTACGAGCAGTACTTC
TRBV7-2	TRBD1	few	TRBJ1-1	CASSWTGGMNTEAFF	TGTGCCAGCAGCTGGACAGGAGGTATGAACACTGAAGCTTTCTTT
TRBV4-1	TRBD2	NA	TRBJ2-3	CASSLIAGLVDTQYF	TGCGCCAGCAGCCTGATAGCGGGATTGGTGGATACGCAGTATTTT
TRBV20-1	TRBD2	once	TRBJ2-7	CSARDRREYEQYF	TGCAGTGCTAGAGATCGGCGGGAGTACGAGCAGTACTTC
TRBV3-1	NA	few	TRBJ1-1	CASSQYSGGEAFF	TGTGCCAGCAGCCAATATAGCGGAGGAGAAGCTTTCTTT
TRBV7-2	NA	few	TRBJ2-5	CASSYRETSETQYF	TGTGCCAGCAGCTACAGGGAAACAAGCGAGACCCAGTACTTC
TRBV4-3	TRBD2	NA	TRBJ2-3	CASSQDPSGRTDTQYF	TGCGCCAGCAGCCAAGACCCTAGCGGGAGAACAGATACGCAGTATTTT
TRBV6-2/TRBV6-3	NA	NA	TRBJ2-7	CASSRGGVDSYEQYF	TGTGCCAGCAGTCGTGGGGGAGTAGACTCCTACGAGCAGTACTTC
TRBV20-1	NA	NA	TRBJ2-7	CSARAEEVSGYEQYF	TGCAGTGCTAGAGCGGAAGAGGTTTCGGGCTACGAGCAGTACTTC
TRBV4-1	TRBD1	few	TRBJ1-2	CASSQNNRGLGGYTF	TGCGCCAGCAGCCAAAATAACAGGGGTTTAGGTGGCTACACCTTC
TRBV5-1	NA	NA	TRBJ2-7	CASSPMKGHWDEQYF	TGCGCCAGCAGCCCTATGAAGGGACATTGGGACGAGCAGTACTTC
TRBV4-3	NA	NA	TRBJ2-1	CASSQDRTGHNEQFF	TGCGCCAGCAGCCAAGATCGCACTGGACATAATGAGCAGTTCTTC
TRBV6-6	TRBD2	NA	TRBJ2-1	CASSYLGTSGGTLDEQFF	TGTGCCAGCAGTTACTTAGGGACTAGCGGGGGGACCCTCGATGAGCAGTTCTTC
TRBV7-2	NA	NA	TRBJ2-7	CASSLAESGVTAAYEQYF	TGTGCCAGCAGCTTAGCTGAATCGGGGGTTACAGCGGCCTACGAGCAGTACTTC
TRBV4-3	NA	few	TRBJ2-3	CASSQELARTDTQYF	TGCGCCAGCAGCCAAGAGTTGGCGAGGACAGATACGCAGTATTTT
TRBV28	NA	NA	TRBJ2-2	CASSLLSGYTGELFF	TGTGCCAGCAGTTTATTATCAGGGTACACCGGGGAGCTGTTTTTT
TRBV29-1	NA	few	TRBJ2-1	CSADTLVEQFF	TGCAGCGCGGATACGTTAGTTGAGCAGTTCTTC
TRBV4-3	TRBD2	few	TRBJ2-1	CASTPRSGLAHEQFF	TGCGCCAGCACCCCAAGATCGGGACTAGCGCATGAGCAGTTCTTC
TRBV4-2	NA	NA	TRBJ2-7	CASSQEWVGEQYF	TGTGCCAGCAGCCAAGAATGGGTGGGCGAGCAGTACTTC
TRBV10-3	NA	NA	TRBJ2-1	CATSERSDEQFF	TGTGCCACCAGTGAGCGGAGCGATGAGCAGTTCTTC
TRBV20-1	NA	few	TRBJ1-1	CSARTSQGSEAFF	TGCAGTGCTAGAACATCACAGGGAAGTGAAGCTTTCTTT
TRBV7-2	TRBD2	NA	TRBJ2-7	CASSLGTGGGPYEQYF	TGTGCCAGCAGCTTAGGGACTGGCGGGGGGCCCTACGAGCAGTACTTC
TRBV7-2	NA	NA	TRBJ1-2	CASGQGSYGYTF	TGTGCCAGCGGGCAGGGGAGTTATGGCTACACCTTC
TRBV20-1	TRBD2	few	TRBJ2-5	CSARVAGGPETQYF	TGCAGTGCTAGAGTTGCGGGGGGGCCAGAGACCCAGTACTTC
TRBV2	NA	NA	TRBJ2-5	CASRDAPSVTQETQYF	TGTGCCAGCAGGGACGCGCCGTCCGTCACTCAAGAGACCCAGTACTTC
TRBV7-2	NA	NA	TRBJ2-3	CASSFGSSFTDTQYF	TGTGCCAGCAGCTTTGGTTCCTCATTCACAGATACGCAGTATTTT
TRBV25-1	NA	few	TRBJ1-1	CASSGRGQAFF	TGTGCCAGCAGTGGCAGGGGACAAGCTTTCTTT
TRBV27	NA	few	TRBJ2-1	CASTTNGVSYNEQFF	TGTGCCAGCACTACGAATGGGGTTTCCTACAATGAGCAGTTCTTC
TRBV12-3/TRBV12-4	TRBD1	NA	TRBJ1-2	CASNRGQGSYGYTF	TGTGCCAGCAATCGGGGACAGGGATCCTATGGCTACACCTTC
TRBV20-1	NA	NA	TRBJ1-2	CSARDLSYGYTF	TGCAGTGCTAGAGATCTGAGCTATGGCTACACCTTC
TRBV25-1	TRBD1	few	TRBJ1-2	CTSSQGDRGYGYTF	TGTACCAGCAGCCAAGGGGACAGGGGGTATGGCTACACCTTC
TRBV20-1	NA	NA	TRBJ2-4	CSARESIAKNIQYF	TGCAGTGCTAGAGAGTCTATAGCCAAAAACATTCAGTACTTC
TRBV4-1	TRBD2	few	TRBJ2-5	CASSQEKLAETQYF	TGCGCCAGCAGCCAAGAAAAACTAGCGGAGACCCAGTACTTC
TRBV27	NA	NA	TRBJ2-3	CASSGSTSTDTQYF	TGTGCCAGCAGTGGCAGTACTAGCACAGATACGCAGTATTTT
TRBV5-1	TRBD2	once	TRBJ2-3	CASSLAAGGPGDTQYF	TGCGCCAGCAGCTTGGCGGCGGGGGGGCCTGGAGATACGCAGTATTTT
TRBV6-6	NA	few	TRBJ2-7	CASSYDYTYEQYF	TGTGCCAGCAGTTACGACTACACCTACGAGCAGTACTTC
TRBV27	NA	few	TRBJ1-1	CASSTGLPSTEAFF	TGTGCCAGCAGCACGGGACTCCCGAGCACTGAAGCTTTCTTT
TRBV5-1	TRBD1	NA	TRBJ2-1	CASSPGTGGTYNEQFF	TGCGCCAGCAGCCCCGGGACAGGGGGCACCTACAATGAGCAGTTCTTC
TRBV6-2/TRBV6-3	NA	few	TRBJ2-7	CASREPGTPYEQYF	TGTGCCAGCAGAGAACCTGGGACTCCCTACGAGCAGTACTTC
TRBV9	TRBD1	few	TRBJ2-5	CASSASGTGRETQYF	TGTGCCAGCAGCGCCTCCGGGACAGGGAGGGAGACCCAGTACTTC
TRBV2	NA	few	TRBJ2-5	CASSGTATTQYF	TGTGCCAGCAGTGGGACTGCTACGACCCAGTACTTC
TRBV20-1	NA	NA	TRBJ2-2	CSASATGSAGELFF	TGCAGTGCTAGTGCTACAGGGAGCGCCGGGGAGCTGTTCTTT
TRBV6-2/TRBV6-3	TRBD1	NA	TRBJ1-1	CASKKQGANTEAFF	TGTGCCAGCAAAAAACAGGGGGCGAACACTGAAGCTTTCTTT
TRBV12-3/TRBV12-4	NA	few	TRBJ1-5	CASSSHQPQHF	TGTGCCAGCAGTTCTCATCAGCCCCAGCATTTT
TRBV29-1	TRBD2	few	TRBJ2-5	CSVSPGTRRSETQYF	TGCAGCGTATCCCCCGGGACTAGACGTTCGGAGACCCAGTACTTC
TRBV9	NA	NA	TRBJ2-5	CASSVAGVSRPQETQYF	TGTGCCAGCAGCGTAGCGGGGGTCTCAAGACCCCAAGAGACCCAGTACTTC
TRBV20-1	NA	NA	TRBJ1-2	CSAPGGYGYTF	TGCAGTGCTCCGGGCGGGTATGGCTACACCTTC